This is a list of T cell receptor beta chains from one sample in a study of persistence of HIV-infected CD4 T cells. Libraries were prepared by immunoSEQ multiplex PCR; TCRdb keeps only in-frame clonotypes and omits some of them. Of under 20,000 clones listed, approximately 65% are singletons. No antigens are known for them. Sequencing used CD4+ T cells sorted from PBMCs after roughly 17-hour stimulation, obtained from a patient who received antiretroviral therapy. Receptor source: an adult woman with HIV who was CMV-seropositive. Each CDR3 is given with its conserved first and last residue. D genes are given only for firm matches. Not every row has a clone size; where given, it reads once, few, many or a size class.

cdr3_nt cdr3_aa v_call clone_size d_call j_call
TGTGCCAGCAGTCCCCGTTGGGGGGCTTTTTCACTCGAAGAGACCCAGTACTTC CASSPRWGAFSLEETQYF TRBV25-1 - - TRBJ2-5
TGTGCCAGCAGCCACCTACGAGAGGGGGACCAAGAGACCCAGTACTTC CASSHLREGDQETQYF TRBV3-1/TRBV3-2 - - TRBJ2-5
TGTGCCAGTAGTATCGGTGGTTTACAGGGTCCCCGCTACACCTTC CASSIGGLQGPRYTF TRBV19 medium-sized - TRBJ1-2
TGTGCCAGCAGCGTAGATCCCGGGCTTAGGACCCAGTACTTC CASSVDPGLRTQYF TRBV9 few - TRBJ2-5
TGTGCCAGCAGCTTAGGAAACACCATATATTTT CASSLGNTIYF TRBV13 - - TRBJ1-3
TGCGCCAGCAGTCGAGAAGGGGCAGGGGGCCGGGAGACCCAGTACTTC CASSREGAGGRETQYF TRBV5-1 - TRBD1 TRBJ2-5
TGTGCCATCAGTGAGGGGGGTTACACTGAAGCTTTCTTT CAISEGGYTEAFF TRBV10-3 - - TRBJ1-1
TGTGCCAGCAGCATGGGACCGGCGGTCAATCAGCCCCAGCATTTT CASSMGPAVNQPQHF TRBV5-6 - - TRBJ1-5
TGTGCCAGCAGCTCGGATGGGGCCGATTCCTACAATGAGCAGTTCTTC CASSSDGADSYNEQFF TRBV5-4 few - TRBJ2-1
TGTGCCAGCAGTTTAAGTGTAGGGGTTAATCAGCCCCAGCATTTT CASSLSVGVNQPQHF TRBV27 - - TRBJ1-5